A selection of T cell receptor beta chains follows, all from one sample in a study of blood T cell repertoires in COVID-19. Profiled with immunoSEQ multiplex PCR; TCRdb holds only in-frame clones, not every one. The sample lists over 250,000 clones, around 88% occurring once. The sample taken for sequencing was peripheral blood. Receptors originate from a woman in her seventies with COVID-19, enrolled during active disease. The CDR3 runs from the conserved cysteine through the conserved F or W. The D gene is left open where the match is weak. The listing skips clone size in some rows; elsewhere it reads once, few, many or a size class.

V gene	clone size	D gene	J gene	CDR3 protein	CDR3 DNA
TRBV7-2	-	-	TRBJ1-5	CASSLAVGLQNQPQHF	TGTGCCAGCAGCTTAGCGGTGGGACTTCAGAATCAGCCCCAGCATTTT
TRBV3-1/TRBV3-2	-	TRBD2	TRBJ2-3	CASSPGTSGGPSTDTQYF	TGTGCCAGCAGCCCAGGGACTAGCGGGGGGCCTAGCACAGATACGCAGTATTTT
TRBV12-5	-	-	TRBJ2-1	CASGLEPGGEQFF	TGTGCTAGTGGTTTGGAGCCCGGAGGGGAGCAGTTCTTC
TRBV18	-	-	TRBJ1-5	CASSSGGEGQPQHF	TGTGCCAGCTCCTCGGGGGGCGAGGGTCAGCCCCAGCATTTT
TRBV7-9	once	-	TRBJ1-2	CASSSLTRAGYGYTF	TGTGCCAGCAGCTCCTTAACCCGCGCGGGCTATGGCTACACCTTC
TRBV6-2/TRBV6-3	-	TRBD2	TRBJ2-7	CASSYLSGGTYEQYF	TGTGCCAGCAGTTACTTGTCGGGGGGAACCTACGAGCAGTACTTC
TRBV6-5	few	-	TRBJ1-2	CASASVSGYTF	TGTGCCAGCGCTAGCGTCTCGGGCTACACCTTC
TRBV20-1	-	TRBD2	TRBJ2-7	CSARDLAAQYF	TGCAGTGCTAGGGACCTAGCGGCGCAGTACTTC
TRBV19	-	-	TRBJ1-2	CASSPPQGFDYGYTF	TGTGCCAGTAGTCCCCCACAGGGATTTGACTATGGCTACACCTTC
TRBV27	-	-	TRBJ1-1	CASSQGTEAFF	TGTGCCAGCAGTCAGGGGACTGAAGCTTTCTTT
TRBV27	-	-	TRBJ2-2	CASRGRAGELFF	TGTGCCAGCAGAGGTCGGGCCGGGGAGCTGTTTTTT
TRBV6-5	-	-	TRBJ1-5	CASSPLRTDQPQHF	TGTGCCAGCAGTCCCCTTCGTACGGATCAGCCCCAGCATTTT
TRBV5-3	-	-	TRBJ1-1	CARSLLSGGTEAFF	TGTGCCAGAAGCTTGCTGTCAGGTGGCACTGAAGCTTTCTTT
TRBV5-1	-	-	TRBJ2-3	CASSRRSSSGTDTQYF	TGCGCCAGCAGCCGGAGGAGCTCTAGCGGCACAGATACGCAGTATTTT
TRBV7-9	few	TRBD1	TRBJ2-1	CASSLARTGTDNEQFF	TGTGCCAGCAGCTTAGCTCGGACAGGCACCGACAATGAGCAGTTCTTC
TRBV7-2	-	TRBD2	TRBJ2-6	CASSSTGTSSGANVLTF	TGTGCCAGCAGCTCAACCGGGACTAGCTCTGGGGCCAACGTCCTGACTTTC
TRBV30	-	-	TRBJ1-1	CAWSVQYDMNTEAFF	TGTGCCTGGAGTGTACAATACGATATGAACACTGAAGCTTTCTTT
TRBV5-1	-	TRBD2	TRBJ2-7	CASSPGTSGVEKQYF	TGCGCCAGCAGCCCGGGGACTAGCGGGGTGGAAAAGCAGTACTTC